This TCR beta chain was sequenced during a study of CD8+CD57+ T cells in acquired aplastic anemia. Looking at the study overall: Sorted CD4+ and CD8+ cells gave a mean 3.2 ug DNA, range 0.2 to 27.4 ug. Study outcomes and limitations: It was found that roughly 31 CD8+ CDR3 sequences were shared between patients and controls.

Germline assignment: CDR1 LNHDA and CDR2 SQIVND (reference sequence). The CDR3 is 15 amino acids. Losses at the gene ends were 3 bases for V and 4 bases for J; bases not matched to a gene: 8. Sequencing was done on patients that had shown CD8+CD57+ cell expansion by flow cytometry. Patients, without exception, had severe acquired aplastic anemia. This clonotype has a count of ten or more. The antigen remains undetermined. Genomic DNA constituted the template upon which TCR beta VDJ and CDR3 profiling was performed. TCRdb redid the calling of the reads with MiXCR, one entry per CDR3 protein. The repertoire holds roughly 180,000 distinct CDR3 sequences, 48% seen once, with 10% to 15% in the top ten.

The TCR sequence derives from a human donor with aplastic anemia. The source material was sorted CD4+, CD8+, or CD8+CD57+ T cells (not recorded which) from PBMCs. The chain combines TRBV19 with TRBJ1-1, with 7 bases lining up with TRBD1. The CDR3 sequence is CASSIGTAGSTEAFF. The CDR3 bases are TGTGCCAGTAGTATCGGGACAGCCGGCAGCACTGAAGCTTTCTTT.